This T cell receptor (beta chain) comes out of a study of beta chain features in type 1 diabetes. This clone was detected a few times. Germline assignment: CDR1 MNHEY and CDR2 SMNVEV (reference sequence). V was trimmed by 1 base and J by 0 bases, leaving 13 bases between them. The CDR3 totals 17 residues. Reverse transcription of all isolated RNA meant that expressed TCRB transcripts were sequenced. Sequenced by immunoSEQ multiplex PCR; TCRdb stores in-frame clones only, minus some. In the table there are some 150,000 clones, around 50% of which are singletons. The chain links TRBV27 to TRBJ1-5; unclear D gene. Sequences were obtained from Tregs from blood. This receptor was identified in a man between 18 and 35 years old in good health. The CDR3 is CASSLFRRRGSNQPQHF. Here the CDR3 DNA reads TGTGCCAGCAGTTTATTCAGGAGGCGGGGTAGCAATCAGCCCCAGCATTTT.